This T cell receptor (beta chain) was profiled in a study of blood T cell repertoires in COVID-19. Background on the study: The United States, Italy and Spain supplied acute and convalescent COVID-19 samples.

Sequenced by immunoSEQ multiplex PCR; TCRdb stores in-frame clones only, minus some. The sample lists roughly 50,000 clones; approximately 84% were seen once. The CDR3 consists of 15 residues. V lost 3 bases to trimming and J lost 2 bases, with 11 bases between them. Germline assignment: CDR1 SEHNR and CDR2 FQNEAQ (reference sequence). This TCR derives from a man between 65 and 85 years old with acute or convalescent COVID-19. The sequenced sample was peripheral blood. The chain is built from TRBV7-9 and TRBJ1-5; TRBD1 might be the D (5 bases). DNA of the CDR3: TGTGCCAGCAGCTTCGGAGGGACCGGCAATCAGCCCCAGCATTTT. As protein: CASSFGGTGNQPQHF.